This T cell receptor (beta chain) appears in the sequencing data of a study of cytomegalovirus exposure and HLA in healthy donors. In this sample, this clone turned up once. The antigen is not known. Primers for the PCR totalled 60 Vbeta and 13 Jbeta. Original handling: It was a later analysis that counted tens of millions of unique TCR beta chains, of which around 11 million were shared. The method was immunoSEQ multiplex PCR; TCRdb's version includes in-frame clones alone and lacks a portion of them. Clone size and V and J calls were adopted from that table, with D and trimming inferred from the DNA. The profile shows roughly 110,000 clones, 65% to 85% of them singletons. Study-level results: Most likely, a cluster of highly shared sequence variants arose as a sequencing artifact. TCR association rates varied by HLA locus in a later analysis, with DRB1 highest and HLA-C lowest.

Sample: PBMCs. The clonotype originates from a man aged 25 to 45 in good health and CMV-seronegative.

The DNA of the CDR3 is TGTGCCAGCAGTCTACCATTCCCGCGGGAGCCCCAGCATTTT. This codes for CASSLPFPREPQHF. This chain uses TRBV6-1 with TRBJ1-5; D call uncertain. Germline CDR1 MNHNS, CDR2 SASEGT. Trimming stripped 5 bases from V and 8 bases from J, with 16 bases between. The CDR3 extends over 14 amino acids.